This T cell receptor (beta chain) was found in a study of beta chain features in type 1 diabetes. General observations from the study: Relative to healthy donors, patients appeared to have naive, central memory and Treg TCRB repertoires that were more similar. In every one of the four CD4+ subsets, TCRB CDR3s were moderately but significantly shorter in Type 1 diabetes patients.

All of the isolated RNA was reverse transcribed, so expressed TCRB transcripts were sequenced. Sequencing used immunoSEQ multiplex PCR; TCRdb keeps in-frame clones, though not all of them. The profile shows 55,000 to 85,000 clones, approximately 50% of them singletons. There are 15 residues in the CDR3. With V trimmed by 4 bases and J by 5 bases, 10 bases remained unmatched. Germline V lookup: CDR1 SGDLS, CDR2 YYNGEE. Cell sorting via CD45RO/CCR7/CD25/CD127/CD95/CD27 was performed to obtain CD4+ naive, central memory, regulatory and stem cell-like memory cells. A remark on this clone: The antigen remains unidentified.

The J gene is TRBJ1-1, the V gene TRBV9; 8 positions match TRBD1. This clonotype was obtained from a man aged 25-45 years with type 1 diabetes. The sequenced sample was central memory CD4+ T cells from blood. As DNA, the CDR3 is TGTGCCAGCAGCCCCCAAGACAGGGGATTGACTGAAGCTTTCTTT. This translates into CASSPQDRGLTEAFF. The full variable domain, in which reference TRBV9 and TRBJ1-1 provide the parts outside the CDR3, is DSGVTQTPKHLITATGQRVTLRCSPRSGDLSVYWYQQSLDQGLQFLIQYYNGEERAKGNILERFSAQQFPDLHSELNLSSLELGDSALYFCASSPQDRGLTEAFFGQGTRLTVV.